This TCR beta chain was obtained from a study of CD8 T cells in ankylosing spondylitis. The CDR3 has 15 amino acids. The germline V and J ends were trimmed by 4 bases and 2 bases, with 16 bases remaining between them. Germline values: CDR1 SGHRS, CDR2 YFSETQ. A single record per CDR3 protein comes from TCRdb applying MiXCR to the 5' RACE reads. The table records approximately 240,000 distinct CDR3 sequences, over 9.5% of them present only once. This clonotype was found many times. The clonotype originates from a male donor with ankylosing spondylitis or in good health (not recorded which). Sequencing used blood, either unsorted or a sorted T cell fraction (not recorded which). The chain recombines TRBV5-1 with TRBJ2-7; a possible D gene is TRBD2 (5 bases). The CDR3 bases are TGCGCCAGCAGCCCCGTGCTAGCCGACCCCTACGAGCAGTACTTC. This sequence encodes CASSPVLADPYEQYF.